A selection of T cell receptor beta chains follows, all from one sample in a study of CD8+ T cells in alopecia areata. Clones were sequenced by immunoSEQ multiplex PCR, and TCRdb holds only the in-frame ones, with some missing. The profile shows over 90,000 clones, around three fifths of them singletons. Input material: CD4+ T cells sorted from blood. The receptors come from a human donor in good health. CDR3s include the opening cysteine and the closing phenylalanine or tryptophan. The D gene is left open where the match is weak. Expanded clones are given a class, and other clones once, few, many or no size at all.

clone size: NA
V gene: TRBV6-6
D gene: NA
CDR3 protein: CAVGVNYGYTF

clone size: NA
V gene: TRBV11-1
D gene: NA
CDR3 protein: CASSFTLELSSGNTIYF

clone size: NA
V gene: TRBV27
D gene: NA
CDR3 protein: CASRNLLGDEQYF

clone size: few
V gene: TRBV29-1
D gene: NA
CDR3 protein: CSVEDLSGETQYF

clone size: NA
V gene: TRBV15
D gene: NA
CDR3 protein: CATSRDLQGQETQYF

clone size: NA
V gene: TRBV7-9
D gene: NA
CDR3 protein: CASVRGANYGYTF

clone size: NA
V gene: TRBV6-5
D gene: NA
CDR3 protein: CANQYQETQYF

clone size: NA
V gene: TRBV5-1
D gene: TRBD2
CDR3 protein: CASSGLAGGLKETQYF

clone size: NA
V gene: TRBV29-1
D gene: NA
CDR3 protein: CSVWRGAPTDTQYF

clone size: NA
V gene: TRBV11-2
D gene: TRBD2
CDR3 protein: CASSPGLGLADTDTQYF

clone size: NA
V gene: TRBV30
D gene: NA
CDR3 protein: CAWSVGAAGANVLTF

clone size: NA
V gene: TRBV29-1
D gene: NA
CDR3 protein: CSVSQGNPNSPLHF

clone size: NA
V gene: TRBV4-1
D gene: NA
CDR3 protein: CASSKQETNYGYTF